This TCR beta chain was retrieved from a study of T-cell memory formation after mild COVID-19. On the study more broadly: Largely, TCR clusters stayed within a single donor. Study observations and caveats: Later expanders leaned CD4+, whereas day 15 to 85 contracting clones were balanced CD4/CD8. Proof of SARS-CoV-2 specificity was absent for the second-wave clones that crested on day 37.

The CDR3 spans 15 residues. With 3 bases clipped from V and 2 bases from J, the junction kept 1 base outside the gene matches. A word on this clonotype: Its antigen is currently unknown.

TCR alpha and TCR beta cDNA libraries carrying sample barcodes and UMIs were produced by 5'RACE using constant-segment primers. TCRdb ran MiXCR on the 5' RACE reads and lists one entry per CDR3 protein. This table has approximately 60,000 distinct CDR3 sequences, 9.3% appearing once. The TCR comes from a man between 18 and 35 years old who had mild COVID-19 (a few samples of this study predate the infection). Cell type and time point are not known. The V and J genes are TRBV12-3 or TRBV12-4 and TRBJ1-4; 9 bases are shared with TRBD1. Sequencing was performed on PBMCs or a T cell subset sorted from them (not recorded which). The CDR3 nucleotides are TGTGCCAGCAGTTTCGGGACAGGGACTAATGAAAAACTGTTTTTT. Translated, it gives CASSFGTGTNEKLFF.